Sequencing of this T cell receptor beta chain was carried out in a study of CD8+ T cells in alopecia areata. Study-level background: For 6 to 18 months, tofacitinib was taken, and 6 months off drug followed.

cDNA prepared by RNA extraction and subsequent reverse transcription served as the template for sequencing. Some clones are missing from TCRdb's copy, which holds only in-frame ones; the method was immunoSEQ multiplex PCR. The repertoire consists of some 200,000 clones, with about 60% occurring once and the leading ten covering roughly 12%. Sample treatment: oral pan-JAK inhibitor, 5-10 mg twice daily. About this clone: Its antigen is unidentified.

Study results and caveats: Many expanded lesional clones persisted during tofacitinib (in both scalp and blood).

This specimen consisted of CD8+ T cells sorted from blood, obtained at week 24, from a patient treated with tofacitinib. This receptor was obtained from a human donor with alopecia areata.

This CDR3 is CATGQNYGYTF. In DNA form, the CDR3 reads TGTGCCACCGGACAGAACTATGGCTACACCTTC. The chain uses TRBV19 and TRBJ1-2; the D gene is possibly TRBD1 (6 bases). CDR3 size: 11 residues. V lost 10 bases, J lost 2 bases, and 8 bases lay in between. Germline assignment: CDR1 LNHDA and CDR2 SQIVND (reference sequence).